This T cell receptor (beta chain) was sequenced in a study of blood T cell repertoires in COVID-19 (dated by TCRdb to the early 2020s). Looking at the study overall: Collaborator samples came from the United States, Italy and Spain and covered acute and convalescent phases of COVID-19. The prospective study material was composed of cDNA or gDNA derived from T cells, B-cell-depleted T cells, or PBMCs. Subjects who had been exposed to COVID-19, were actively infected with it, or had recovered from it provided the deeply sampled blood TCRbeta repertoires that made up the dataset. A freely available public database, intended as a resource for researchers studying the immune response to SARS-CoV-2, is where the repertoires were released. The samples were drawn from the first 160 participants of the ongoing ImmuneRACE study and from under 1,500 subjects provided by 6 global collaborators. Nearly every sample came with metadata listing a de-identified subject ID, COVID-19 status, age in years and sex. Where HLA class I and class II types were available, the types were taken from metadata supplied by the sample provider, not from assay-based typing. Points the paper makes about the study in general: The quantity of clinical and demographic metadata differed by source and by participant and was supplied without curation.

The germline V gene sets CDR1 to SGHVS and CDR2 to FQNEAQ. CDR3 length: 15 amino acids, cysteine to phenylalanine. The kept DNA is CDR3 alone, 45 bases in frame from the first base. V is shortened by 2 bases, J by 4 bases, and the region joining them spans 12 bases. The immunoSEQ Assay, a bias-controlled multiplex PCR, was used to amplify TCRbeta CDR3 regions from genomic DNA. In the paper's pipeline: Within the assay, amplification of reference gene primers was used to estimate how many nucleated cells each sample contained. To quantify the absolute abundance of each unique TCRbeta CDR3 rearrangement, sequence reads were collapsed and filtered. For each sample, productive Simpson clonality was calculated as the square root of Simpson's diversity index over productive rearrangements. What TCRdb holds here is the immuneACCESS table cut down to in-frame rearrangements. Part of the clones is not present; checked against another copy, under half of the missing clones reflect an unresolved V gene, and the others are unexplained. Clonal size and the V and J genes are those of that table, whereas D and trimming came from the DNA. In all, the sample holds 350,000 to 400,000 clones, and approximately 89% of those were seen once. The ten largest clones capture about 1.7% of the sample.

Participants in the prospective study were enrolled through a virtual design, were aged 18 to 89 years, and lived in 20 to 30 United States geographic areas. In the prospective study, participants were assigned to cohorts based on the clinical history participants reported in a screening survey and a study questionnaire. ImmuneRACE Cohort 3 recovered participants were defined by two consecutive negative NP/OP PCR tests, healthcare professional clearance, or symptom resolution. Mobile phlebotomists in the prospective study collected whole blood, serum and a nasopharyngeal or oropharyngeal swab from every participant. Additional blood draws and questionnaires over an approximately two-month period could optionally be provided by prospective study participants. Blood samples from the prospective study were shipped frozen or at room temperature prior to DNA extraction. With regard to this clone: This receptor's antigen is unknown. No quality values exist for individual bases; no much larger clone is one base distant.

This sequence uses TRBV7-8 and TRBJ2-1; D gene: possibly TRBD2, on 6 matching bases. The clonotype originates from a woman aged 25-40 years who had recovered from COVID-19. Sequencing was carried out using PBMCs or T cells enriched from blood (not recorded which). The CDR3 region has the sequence CASSLQRLDYNEQFF. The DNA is TGTGCCAGCAGCTTACAGAGACTAGATTACAATGAGCAGTTCTTC.